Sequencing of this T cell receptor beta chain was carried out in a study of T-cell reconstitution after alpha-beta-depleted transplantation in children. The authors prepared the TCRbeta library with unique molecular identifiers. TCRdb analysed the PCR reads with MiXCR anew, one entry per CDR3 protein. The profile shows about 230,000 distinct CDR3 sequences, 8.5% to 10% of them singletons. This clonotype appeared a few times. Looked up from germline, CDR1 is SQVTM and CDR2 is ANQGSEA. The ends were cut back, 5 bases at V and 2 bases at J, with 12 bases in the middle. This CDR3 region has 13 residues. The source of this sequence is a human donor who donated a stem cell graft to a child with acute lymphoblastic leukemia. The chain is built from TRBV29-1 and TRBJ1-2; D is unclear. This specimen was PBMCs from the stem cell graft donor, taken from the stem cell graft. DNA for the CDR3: TGCAGCGTTTCGACTCAGCTCAACTATGGCTACACCTTC. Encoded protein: CSVSTQLNYGYTF.